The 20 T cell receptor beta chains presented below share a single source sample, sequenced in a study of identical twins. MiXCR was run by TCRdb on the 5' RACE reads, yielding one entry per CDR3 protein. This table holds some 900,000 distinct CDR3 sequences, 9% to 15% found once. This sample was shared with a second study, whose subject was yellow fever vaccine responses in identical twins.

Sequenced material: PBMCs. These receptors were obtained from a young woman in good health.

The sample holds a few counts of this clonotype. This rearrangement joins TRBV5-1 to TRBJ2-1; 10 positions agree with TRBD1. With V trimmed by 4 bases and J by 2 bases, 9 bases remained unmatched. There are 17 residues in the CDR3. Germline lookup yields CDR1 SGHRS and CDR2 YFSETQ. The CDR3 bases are TGCGCCAGCAGCCCATCGGGACAGGGGCCCCCCTACAATGAGCAGTTCTTC. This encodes CASSPSGQGPPYNEQFF.

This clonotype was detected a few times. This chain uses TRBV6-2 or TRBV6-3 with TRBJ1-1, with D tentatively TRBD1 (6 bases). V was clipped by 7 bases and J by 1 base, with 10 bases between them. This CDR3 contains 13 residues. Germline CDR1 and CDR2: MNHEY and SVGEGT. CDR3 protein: CASTKTGNTEAFF. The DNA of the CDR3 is TGTGCCAGCACCAAGACAGGGAACACTGAAGCTTTCTTT.

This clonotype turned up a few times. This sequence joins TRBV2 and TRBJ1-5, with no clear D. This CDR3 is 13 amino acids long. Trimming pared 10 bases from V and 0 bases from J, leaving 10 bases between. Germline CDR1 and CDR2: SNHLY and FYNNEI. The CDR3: CATTPYSNQPQHF. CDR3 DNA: TGTGCCACTACACCTTATAGCAATCAGCCCCAGCATTTT.

The CDR3 nucleotides are TGTGCCAGCAGCCCTCGGGGGGGCTCTTCACCCCTCCACTTT. Translated: CASSPRGGSSPLHF. J is TRBJ1-6 and V is TRBV28; TRBD1 is a possible D gene (6 bases). This CDR3 has 14 residues. In germline, CDR1 is MDHEN, CDR2 SYDVKM. V shed 6 bases and J shed 9 bases, with 15 bases lying between them.

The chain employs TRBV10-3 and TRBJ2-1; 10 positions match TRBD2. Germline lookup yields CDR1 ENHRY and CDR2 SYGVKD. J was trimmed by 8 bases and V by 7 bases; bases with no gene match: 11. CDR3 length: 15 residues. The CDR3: CAIKGEREGNDEQFF. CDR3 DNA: TGTGCCATCAAGGGCGAGCGGGAGGGTAACGATGAGCAGTTCTTC.

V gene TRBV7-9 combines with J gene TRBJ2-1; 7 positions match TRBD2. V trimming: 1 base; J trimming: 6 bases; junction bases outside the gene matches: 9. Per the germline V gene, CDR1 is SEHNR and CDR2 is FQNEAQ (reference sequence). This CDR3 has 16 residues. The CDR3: CASSLVRREPPNEQFF. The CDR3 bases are TGTGCCAGCAGCTTAGTTAGGCGGGAGCCCCCCAATGAGCAGTTCTTC.

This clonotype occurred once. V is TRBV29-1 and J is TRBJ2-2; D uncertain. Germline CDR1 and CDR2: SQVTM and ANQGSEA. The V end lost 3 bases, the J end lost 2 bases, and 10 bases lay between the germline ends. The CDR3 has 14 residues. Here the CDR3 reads CSVEGGKNTGELFF. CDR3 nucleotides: TGCAGCGTTGAGGGTGGGAAAAACACCGGGGAGCTGTTTTTT.

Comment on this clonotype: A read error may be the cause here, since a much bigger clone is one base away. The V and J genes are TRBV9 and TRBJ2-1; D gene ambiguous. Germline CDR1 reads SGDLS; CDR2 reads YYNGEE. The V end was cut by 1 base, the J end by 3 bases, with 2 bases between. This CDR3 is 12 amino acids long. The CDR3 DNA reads TGTGCCAGCAGCGTACACTACAATGAGCAGTTCTTC. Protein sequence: CASSVHYNEQFF.

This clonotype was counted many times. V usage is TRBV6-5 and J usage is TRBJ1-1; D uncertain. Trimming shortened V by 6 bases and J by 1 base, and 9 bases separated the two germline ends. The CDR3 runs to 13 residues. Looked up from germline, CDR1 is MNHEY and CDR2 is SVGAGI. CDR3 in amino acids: CASSYGPNTEAFF. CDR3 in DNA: TGTGCCAGCAGCTACGGGCCGAACACTGAAGCTTTCTTT.

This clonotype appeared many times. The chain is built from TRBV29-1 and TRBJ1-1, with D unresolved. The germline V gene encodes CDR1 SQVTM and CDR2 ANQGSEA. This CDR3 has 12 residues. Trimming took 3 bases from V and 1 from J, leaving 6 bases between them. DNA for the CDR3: TGCAGCGTTGACGTAGAGAACACTGAAGCTTTCTTT. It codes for CSVDVENTEAFF.

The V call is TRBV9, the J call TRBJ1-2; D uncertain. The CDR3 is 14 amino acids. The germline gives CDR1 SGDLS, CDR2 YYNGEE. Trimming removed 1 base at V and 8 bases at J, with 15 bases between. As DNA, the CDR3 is TGTGCCAGCAGCGTACTGGAAGGGCGCGGGGGCTACACCTTC. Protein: CASSVLEGRGGYTF.

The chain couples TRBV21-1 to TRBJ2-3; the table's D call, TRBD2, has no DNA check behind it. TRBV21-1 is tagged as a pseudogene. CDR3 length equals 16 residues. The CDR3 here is CASIPVGGTSVDTQYF. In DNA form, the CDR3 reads TGTGCCAGCATTCCCGTCGGCGGAACTAGCGTTGATACGCAGTATTTT.

In DNA form, the CDR3 reads TGTGCCAGCAGTACCAGGAAAGAGACCCAGTACTTC. It is translated as CASSTRKETQYF. V is TRBV2 and J is TRBJ2-5; D not resolved. The CDR3 runs to 12 residues. Trimming removed 5 bases at V and 3 bases at J, with 7 bases between. Germline CDR1 reads SNHLY; CDR2 reads FYNNEI.

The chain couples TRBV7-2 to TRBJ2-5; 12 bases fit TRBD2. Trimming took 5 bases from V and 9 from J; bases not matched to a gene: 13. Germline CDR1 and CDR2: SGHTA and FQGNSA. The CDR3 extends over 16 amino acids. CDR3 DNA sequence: TGTGCCAGCAGCCCTCGGTCTAGCGGGGGGGCTTTGGCCCAGTACTTC. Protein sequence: CASSPRSSGGALAQYF. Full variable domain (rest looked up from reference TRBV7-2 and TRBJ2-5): GAGVSQSPSNKVTEKGKDVELRCDPISGHTALYWYRQSLGQGLEFLIYFQGNSAPDKSGLPSDRFSAERTGGSVSTLTIQRTQQEDSAVYLCASSPRSSGGALAQYFGPGTRLLVL.

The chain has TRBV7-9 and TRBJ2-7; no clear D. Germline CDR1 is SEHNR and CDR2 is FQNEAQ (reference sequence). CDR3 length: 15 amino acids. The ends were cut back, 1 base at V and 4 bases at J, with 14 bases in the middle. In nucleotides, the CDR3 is TGTGCCAGCAGCTTAGTTCGTCAGTTGTGGTACGAGCAGTACGTC. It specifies CASSLVRQLWYEQYV.

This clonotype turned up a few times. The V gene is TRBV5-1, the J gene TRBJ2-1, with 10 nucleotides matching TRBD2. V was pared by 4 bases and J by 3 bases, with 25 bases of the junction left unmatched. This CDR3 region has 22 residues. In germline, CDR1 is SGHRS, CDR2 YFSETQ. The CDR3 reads CASSLRLPLAGARGHLYNEQFF. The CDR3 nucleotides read TGCGCCAGCAGCCTACGACTCCCGCTAGCGGGAGCTCGGGGTCATCTCTACAATGAGCAGTTCTTC.

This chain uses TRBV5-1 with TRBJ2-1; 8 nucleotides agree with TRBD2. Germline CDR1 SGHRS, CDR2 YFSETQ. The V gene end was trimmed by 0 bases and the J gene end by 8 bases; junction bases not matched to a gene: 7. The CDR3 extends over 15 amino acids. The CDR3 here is CASSLVVAGLDEQFF. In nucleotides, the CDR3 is TGCGCCAGCAGCTTGGTGGTAGCGGGACTGGATGAGCAGTTCTTC.

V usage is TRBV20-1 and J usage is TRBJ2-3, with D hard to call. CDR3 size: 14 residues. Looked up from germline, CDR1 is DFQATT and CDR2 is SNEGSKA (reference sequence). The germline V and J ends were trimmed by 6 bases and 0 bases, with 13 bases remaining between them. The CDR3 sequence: CSAAVRRSTDTQYF. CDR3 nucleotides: TGCAGTGCCGCAGTTCGAAGGAGCACAGATACGCAGTATTTT.

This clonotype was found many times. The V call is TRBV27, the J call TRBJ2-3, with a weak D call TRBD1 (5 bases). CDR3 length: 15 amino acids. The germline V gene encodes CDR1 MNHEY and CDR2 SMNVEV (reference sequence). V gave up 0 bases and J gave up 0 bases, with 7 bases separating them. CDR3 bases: TGTGCCAGCAGTTTATCGGCAGGGAGCACAGATACGCAGTATTTT. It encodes CASSLSAGSTDTQYF.

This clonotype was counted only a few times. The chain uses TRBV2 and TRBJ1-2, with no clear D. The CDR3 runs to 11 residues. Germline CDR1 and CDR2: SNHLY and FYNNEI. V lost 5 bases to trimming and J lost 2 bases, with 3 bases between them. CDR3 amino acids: CASSNNYGYTF. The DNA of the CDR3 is TGTGCCAGCAGTAACAACTATGGCTACACCTTC.